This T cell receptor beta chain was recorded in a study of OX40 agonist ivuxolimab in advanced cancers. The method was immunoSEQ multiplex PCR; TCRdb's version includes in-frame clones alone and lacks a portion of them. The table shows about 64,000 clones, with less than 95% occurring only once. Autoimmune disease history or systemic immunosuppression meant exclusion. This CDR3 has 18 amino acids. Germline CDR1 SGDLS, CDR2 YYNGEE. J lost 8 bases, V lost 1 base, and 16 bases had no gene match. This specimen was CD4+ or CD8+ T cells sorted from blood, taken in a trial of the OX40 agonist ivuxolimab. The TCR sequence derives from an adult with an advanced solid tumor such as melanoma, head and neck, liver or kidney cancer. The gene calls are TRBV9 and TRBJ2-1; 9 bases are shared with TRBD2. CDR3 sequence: CASSVSIAGASQIDEQFF. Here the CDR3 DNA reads TGTGCCAGCAGCGTATCAATAGCGGGAGCATCTCAGATAGATGAGCAGTTCTTC. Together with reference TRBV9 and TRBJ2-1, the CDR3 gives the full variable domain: DSGVTQTPKHLITATGQRVTLRCSPRSGDLSVYWYQQSLDQGLQFLIQYYNGEERAKGNILERFSAQQFPDLHSELNLSSLELGDSALYFCASSVSIAGASQIDEQFFGPGTRLTVL.